The 25 T cell receptor beta chains given below trace back to one sample, sequenced in a study of T cells after yellow fever vaccination (dated by TCRdb to the late 2010s). The treatment or condition label, as the study defines it: live attenuated yellow fever vaccine strain. The library was built by means of 5' RACE. Sequencing relied on an Illumina HiSeq 2500. Using fastp trimming at Q25 and MiXCR clonotype assembly, TCRdb reanalyzed the public sequencing data and kept in-frame beta chains. Under each unique CDR3 protein, matching rows form one entry showing the most common genes and DNA. For this sample there are about 170,000 distinct CDR3 sequences; approximately 6.2% appear just once. Less than 3% of the sample belongs to the ten largest clones. Sequencing used CD4+ T cells sorted from PBMCs, obtained on the day of the first yellow fever vaccination. The receptor set was obtained from a man aged 18 to 35 who received the YFV17D yellow fever vaccine.

Concerning this clonotype: Given a much more abundant clone one base away, this may be a read error. The rearrangement links TRBV7-2 to TRBJ2-3; D unclear. Between the trimmed V and J ends, which lost 5 bases and 4 bases, there was a span of 13 bases. This CDR3 contains 14 residues. The germline V gene encodes CDR1 SGHTA and CDR2 FQGNSA. In DNA, the CDR3 is TGTGCCAGCAGCCGGACCAAGCCCCCAGATACGCAGTATTTT. The encoded protein is CASSRTKPPDTQYF.

This clonotype has a count of ten or more. The J gene is TRBJ2-1, the V gene TRBV10-2; TRBD2 matches at 8 bases. Trimming took 6 bases from V and 8 from J; bases not matched to a gene: 6. Germline lookup yields CDR1 WSHSY and CDR2 SAAADI. This CDR3 comprises 13 residues. CDR3 coding DNA: TGCGCCAGCAGGGGGACTAGTATGTATGAGCAGTTCTTC. Amino acid sequence: CASRGTSMYEQFF.

This clonotype appeared many times. The chain has TRBV3-1 and TRBJ1-1; a possible D gene is TRBD1 (6 bases). V was trimmed by 5 bases and J by 3 bases, leaving 16 bases between them. Per germline, CDR1 LGHDT and CDR2 YNNKEL (reference sequence). The CDR3 runs 15 residues. The DNA for the CDR3 is TGTGCCAGCAGCACAGGGAGGGCCCCGGACACTGAAGCTTTCTTT. Protein product: CASSTGRAPDTEAFF.

There are many counts of this clonotype. This sequence joins TRBV29-1 and TRBJ2-3; 9 nucleotides match TRBD1. The germline V gene has CDR1 SQVTM and CDR2 ANQGSEA. The CDR3 consists of 14 residues. Losses at the gene ends were 1 base for V and 4 bases for J; bases not matched to a gene: 3. The CDR3 DNA reads TGCAGCGTTGAAGGACAGGGGGGGGCAGATACGCAGTATTTT. Translated: CSVEGQGGADTQYF.

This clonotype was observed many times. This chain uses TRBV29-1 with TRBJ1-2, with 9 positions matching TRBD1. Trimming at V came to 5 bases and at J to 5 bases, leaving 9 bases not matched to a gene. Germline values: CDR1 SQVTM, CDR2 ANQGSEA. This CDR3 comprises 14 residues. The CDR3 DNA sequence: TGCAGCGTTCCATTGGTGACAGGGGGTTATGGCTACACCTTC. It specifies CSVPLVTGGYGYTF.

This clonotype was seen at least ten times. This rearrangement joins TRBV7-8 to TRBJ2-6; D is ambiguous. Germline CDR1 reads SGHVS; CDR2 reads FQNEAQ. Trimming removed 7 bases at V and 4 bases at J, with 8 bases between. The CDR3 covers 13 residues. The CDR3 bases are TGTGCCAGCAAAGTTGGGGGGGCCAACGTCCTGACTTTC. The encoded protein is CASKVGGANVLTF.

The chain links TRBV14 to TRBJ1-4; D is ambiguous. Germline V gives CDR1 SGHDN, CDR2 FVKESK. The CDR3 runs 14 residues. V was clipped by 4 bases and J by 2 bases, with 8 bases between them. For the CDR3, the DNA is TGTGCCAGCAGCCCTCGGTGGACTAATGAAAAACTGTTTTTT. Translating gives CASSPRWTNEKLFF.

This clonotype was counted between two and nine times. The chain has TRBV3-1 and TRBJ1-4; D unresolved. The CDR3 sequence is 14 residues long. V was pared by 2 bases and J by 5 bases, with 9 bases between. Per germline, CDR1 LGHDT and CDR2 YNNKEL (reference sequence). The CDR3 reads CASSQRDRNEKLFF. The CDR3 coding sequence is TGTGCCAGCAGCCAACGGGATCGGAATGAAAAACTGTTTTTT. Variable domain in full (rest from reference TRBV3-1 and TRBJ1-4): DTAVSQTPKYLVTQMGNDKSIKCEQNLGHDTMYWYKQDSKKFLKIMFSYNNKELIINETVPNRFSPKSPDKAHLNLHINSLELGDSAVYFCASSQRDRNEKLFFGSGTQLSVL.

This chain uses TRBV28 with TRBJ2-6, with a possible D match to TRBD1 (6 bases). CDR1 is MDHEN and CDR2 is SYDVKM in the germline V gene. The V gene lost 7 bases and the J gene lost 2 bases, with 18 bases spanning the gap. The CDR3 consists of 17 residues. Here the CDR3 DNA reads TGTGCCAGCACTCGACCGGCAGGGGAACCTGGGGCCAACGTCCTGACTTTC. This codes for CASTRPAGEPGANVLTF.

In this sample, this clonotype turned up many times. The CDR3 nucleotides are TGTGCCAGCAGCCCAGGGGGCAATGAAAAACTGTTTTTT. Its translation: CASSPGGNEKLFF. The rearrangement joins TRBV7-2 to TRBJ1-4; 8 bases map to TRBD1. The V segment lost 5 bases and the J segment 5 bases; nucleotides outside the gene matches: 1. CDR1 is SGHTA, CDR2 FQGNSA, per germline. The CDR3 sequence is 13 residues long.

This clonotype was seen a few times. The chain combines TRBV5-4 with TRBJ2-5, with 9 nucleotides matching TRBD2. Trimming cost V 1 base and J 4 bases; bases outside gene matches: 5. From germline, CDR1 is SGHNT and CDR2 YYREEE (reference sequence). CDR3 length: 15 amino acids. Here the CDR3 reads CASSLPLAGSETQYF. Written as DNA, the CDR3 is TGTGCCAGCAGCTTGCCGCTAGCGGGGTCAGAGACCCAGTACTTC.

This clonotype showed up just a few times. This chain joins TRBV7-2 and TRBJ2-3; TRBD2 agrees at 10 bases. This CDR3 has 15 amino acids. The germline CDR1 and CDR2 sequences are SGHTA and FQGNSA. V was clipped by 5 bases and J by 5 bases; unmatched bases: 7. The CDR3 coding sequence is TGTGCCAGCAGCCCCCGGACTAGCGGAGTAGATACGCAGTATTTT. Its protein is CASSPRTSGVDTQYF.

This clonotype was found many times. J is TRBJ2-5 and V is TRBV5-1; D uncertain. The V end lost 4 bases, the J end lost 4 bases, and 11 bases lay between the germline ends. Germline lookup yields CDR1 SGHRS and CDR2 YFSETQ. The CDR3 has 13 residues. CDR3 loop: CASSILTRETQYF. CDR3 DNA sequence: TGCGCCAGCAGCATTCTGACCCGAGAGACCCAGTACTTC.

In this sample, this clonotype turned up many times. The V call is TRBV6-6, the J call TRBJ2-5; D gene uncertain. V lost 5 bases and J lost 1, with 5 bases in between. The germline gives CDR1 MNHNY, CDR2 SVGAGI (reference sequence). The length of the CDR3 is 12 residues. This CDR3 reads CASSGVQETQYF. In DNA, the CDR3 is TGTGCCAGCAGTGGGGTCCAAGAGACCCAGTACTTC.

There are a few counts of this clonotype. This chain links TRBV9 with TRBJ2-3; 7 bases agree with TRBD2. CDR3 length: 15 residues. Per the germline V gene, CDR1 is SGDLS and CDR2 is YYNGEE. The V and J ends lost 0 bases and 4 bases, in that order; junction bases with no gene match: 5. The CDR3 is CASSVEWGGPDTQYF. Here the CDR3 DNA reads TGTGCCAGCAGCGTAGAATGGGGGGGACCAGATACGCAGTATTTT.

This clonotype was seen many times. The chain uses TRBV27 and TRBJ2-2; 7 positions agree with TRBD1. V lost 5 bases, J lost 4 bases, and 7 bases stayed unmatched. This CDR3 has 15 residues. CDR1 MNHEY and CDR2 SMNVEV come from the germline V gene (reference sequence). CDR3 coding DNA: TGTGCCAGCAGTCCAAGGGGACAGTCCACCGGGGAGCTGTTTTTT. Its translation: CASSPRGQSTGELFF.

This clonotype was seen many times. This chain links TRBV7-2 with TRBJ2-1, with D uncertain. In germline, CDR1 is SGHTA, CDR2 FQGNSA. The CDR3 covers 13 residues. Trimming took 8 bases from V and 4 from J, leaving 12 bases between them. CDR3 in amino acids: CASCETLYNEQFF. The CDR3 bases are TGTGCCAGCTGTGAGACACTATACAATGAGCAGTTCTTC.

This clonotype has a count of ten or more. The chain uses TRBV5-1 and TRBJ2-7, with 8 positions matching TRBD1. CDR1 and CDR2 (germline): SGHRS, YFSETQ. This CDR3 has 14 amino acids. Unmatched junction bases numbered 4, after V lost 0 bases and J lost 5 bases. The CDR3 spells CASSLGQGYDEQYF. The CDR3 region has the DNA TGCGCCAGCAGCTTGGGACAGGGGTATGACGAGCAGTACTTC.

This clonotype has ten or more counts. V usage is TRBV6-5 and J usage is TRBJ2-7; 8 positions agree with TRBD1. The CDR3 consists of 15 residues. Germline loops: CDR1 MNHEY, CDR2 SVGAGI. J gave up 6 bases and V 4 bases, and 11 bases lay outside the gene matches. Here the CDR3 reads CASSFRATGGGEQYV. CDR3 bases: TGTGCCAGCAGTTTCCGAGCTACAGGGGGTGGCGAGCAGTACGTC.

As regards this clonotype: It may be a read error: a sequence one base away is much more abundant. V gene TRBV7-9 combines with J gene TRBJ1-2; maybe TRBD1 (5 bases). The length of the CDR3 is 15 residues. Germline V gene data show CDR1 as SEHNR and CDR2 as FQNEAQ (reference sequence). V was trimmed by 3 bases and J by 4 bases, leaving 15 bases between them. The CDR3 coding sequence is TGTGCCAGCAGCTTCGCTACAGGTGCCGGCTATGGCTACACCTTC. This gives the protein CASSFATGAGYGYTF.

This clonotype came up a few times. V is TRBV7-2 and J is TRBJ1-5; TRBD1 is a possible D gene (5 bases). Trimming removed 3 bases from V and 6 bases from J, with 15 bases in between. This CDR3 is 15 amino acids long. Germline V gene sequence: CDR1 SGHTA, CDR2 FQGNSA. CDR3 loop: CASSFGGTRGQPQHF. In nucleotides, the CDR3 is TGTGCCAGCAGCTTTGGGGGTACGAGGGGTCAGCCCCAGCATTTT.

This clonotype was found many times. V usage is TRBV20-1 and J usage is TRBJ2-4; TRBD2 aligns across 8 bases. V shed 5 bases, J shed 7 bases, and the junction held 13 bases outside the gene matches. Germline-derived CDR1 and CDR2 are DFQATT and SNEGSKA (reference sequence). The CDR3 loop spans 15 amino acids. The CDR3 is CSAGEVTGGGNIQYF. The CDR3 DNA follows: TGCAGTGCTGGGGAGGTCACCGGCGGGGGGAACATTCAGTACTTC.

The chain uses TRBV3-1 and TRBJ1-4; possibly TRBD1 for D (6 bases). V was shortened by 6 bases and J by 6 bases, with 8 bases between the two germline ends. This CDR3 region has 12 residues. Germline lookup yields CDR1 LGHDT and CDR2 YNNKEL (reference sequence). The DNA for the CDR3 is TGTGCCAGCAGGAAGGGGGATGAAAAACTGTTTTTT. This codes for CASRKGDEKLFF.

This clonotype was seen a few times. This rearrangement joins TRBV7-9 to TRBJ1-1; 7 bases align to TRBD1. Trimming took 5 bases from V and 3 from J; bases not matched to a gene: 9. This CDR3 is built from 15 residues. In germline, CDR1 is SEHNR, CDR2 FQNEAQ (reference sequence). DNA for the CDR3: TGTGCCAGCAGCCCGGCGAAGGGGGCTGACACTGAAGCTTTCTTT. Amino acid sequence: CASSPAKGADTEAFF.

This clonotype was found many times. The V gene is TRBV7-3, the J gene TRBJ2-1; TRBD2 matches 14 bases. Trimming removed 4 bases from V and 2 bases from J; junction bases left unmatched: 10. Germline CDR1 and CDR2: SGHTA and FQGTGA. The CDR3 totals 19 residues. The CDR3 sequence: CASSSPGTSGGQTYNEQFF. DNA of the CDR3: TGTGCCAGCAGCTCCCCCGGGACTAGCGGGGGCCAAACCTACAATGAGCAGTTCTTC.